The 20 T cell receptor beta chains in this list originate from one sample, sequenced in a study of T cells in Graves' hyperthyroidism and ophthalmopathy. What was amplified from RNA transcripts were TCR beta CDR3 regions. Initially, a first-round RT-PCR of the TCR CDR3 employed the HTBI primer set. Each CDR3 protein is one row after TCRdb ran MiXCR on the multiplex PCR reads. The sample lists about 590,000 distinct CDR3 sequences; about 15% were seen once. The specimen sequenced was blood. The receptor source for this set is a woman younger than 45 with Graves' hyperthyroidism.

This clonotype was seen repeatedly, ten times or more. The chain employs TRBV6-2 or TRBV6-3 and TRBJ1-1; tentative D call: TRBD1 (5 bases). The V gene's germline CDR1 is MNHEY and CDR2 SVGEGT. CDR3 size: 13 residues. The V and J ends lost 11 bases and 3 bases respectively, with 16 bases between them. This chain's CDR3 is CARVGPGDTEAFF. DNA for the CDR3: TGTGCCCGAGTGGGCCCGGGGGACACTGAAGCTTTCTTT.

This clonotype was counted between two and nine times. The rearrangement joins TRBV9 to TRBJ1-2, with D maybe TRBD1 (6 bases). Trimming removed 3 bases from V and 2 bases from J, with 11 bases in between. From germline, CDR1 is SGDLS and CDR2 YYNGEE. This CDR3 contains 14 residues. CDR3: CASSALTGNYGYTF. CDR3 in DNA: TGTGCCAGCAGCGCGTTGACAGGCAACTATGGCTACACCTTC.

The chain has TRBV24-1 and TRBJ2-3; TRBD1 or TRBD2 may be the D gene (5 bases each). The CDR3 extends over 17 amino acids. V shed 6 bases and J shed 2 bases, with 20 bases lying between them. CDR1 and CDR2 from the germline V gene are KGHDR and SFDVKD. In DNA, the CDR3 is TGTGCCACCAGTTCCCGCCGGGACCCAGTTAACACAGATACGCAGTATTTT. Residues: CATSSRRDPVNTDTQYF.

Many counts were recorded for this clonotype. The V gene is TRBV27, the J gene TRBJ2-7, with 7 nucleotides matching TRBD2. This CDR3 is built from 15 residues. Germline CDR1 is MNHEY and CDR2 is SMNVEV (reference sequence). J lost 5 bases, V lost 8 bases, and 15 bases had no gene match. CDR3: CASSGGSGSWNEQYF. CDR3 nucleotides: TGTGCCAGCTCCGGCGGGAGCGGGTCTTGGAACGAGCAGTACTTC.

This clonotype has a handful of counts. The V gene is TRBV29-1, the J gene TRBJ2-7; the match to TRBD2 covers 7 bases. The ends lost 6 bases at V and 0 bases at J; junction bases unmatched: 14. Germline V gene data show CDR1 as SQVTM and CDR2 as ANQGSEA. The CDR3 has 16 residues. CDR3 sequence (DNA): TGCAGCGTCTATGGGGACCCCGGGACTAACTCCTACGAGCAGTACTTC. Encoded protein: CSVYGDPGTNSYEQYF.

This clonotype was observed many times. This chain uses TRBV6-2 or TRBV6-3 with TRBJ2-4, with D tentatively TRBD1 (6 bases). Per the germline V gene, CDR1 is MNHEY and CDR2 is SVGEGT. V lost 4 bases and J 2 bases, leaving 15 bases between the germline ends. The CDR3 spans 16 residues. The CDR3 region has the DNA TGTGCCAGCAGTTCCGGACAGTACGGACCCAAAAACATTCAGTACTTC. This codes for CASSSGQYGPKNIQYF.

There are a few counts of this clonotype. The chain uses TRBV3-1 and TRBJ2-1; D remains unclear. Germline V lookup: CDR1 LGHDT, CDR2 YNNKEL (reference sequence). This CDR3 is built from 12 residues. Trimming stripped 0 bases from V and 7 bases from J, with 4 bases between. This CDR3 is CASSQDFNEQFF. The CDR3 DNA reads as TGTGCCAGCAGCCAAGATTTTAATGAGCAGTTCTTC.

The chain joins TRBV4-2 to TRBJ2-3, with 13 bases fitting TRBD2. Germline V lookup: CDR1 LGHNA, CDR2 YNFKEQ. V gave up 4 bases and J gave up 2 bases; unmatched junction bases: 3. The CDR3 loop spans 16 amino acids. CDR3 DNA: TGTGCCAGCAGCCGTGGGACTAGCGGGGCCACAGATACGCAGTATTTT. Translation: CASSRGTSGATDTQYF.

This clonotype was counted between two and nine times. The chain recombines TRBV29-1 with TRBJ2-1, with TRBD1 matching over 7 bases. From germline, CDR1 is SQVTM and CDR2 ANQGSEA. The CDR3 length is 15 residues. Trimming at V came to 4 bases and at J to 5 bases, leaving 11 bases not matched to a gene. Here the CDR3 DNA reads TGCAGCGTTGTTAGGGGGCGTAAAACTAACAATGAGCAGTTCTTC. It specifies CSVVRGRKTNNEQFF.

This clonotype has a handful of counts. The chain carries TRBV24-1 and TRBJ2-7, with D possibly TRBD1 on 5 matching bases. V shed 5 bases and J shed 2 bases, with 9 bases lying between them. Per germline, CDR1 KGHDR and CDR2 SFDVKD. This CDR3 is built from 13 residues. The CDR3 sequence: CATSGRGTYEQYF. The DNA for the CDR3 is TGTGCCACCAGTGGTAGGGGAACCTACGAGCAGTACTTC.

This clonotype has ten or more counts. This CDR3 is CASRSPGTSGKEYEQYF. In DNA form, the CDR3 reads TGTGCCAGCAGATCACCCGGGACTAGCGGGAAAGAATACGAGCAGTACTTC. V is TRBV7-9 and J is TRBJ2-7; TRBD2 aligns across 13 bases. CDR3 length: 17 residues. Per the germline V gene, CDR1 is SEHNR and CDR2 is FQNEAQ (reference sequence). V lost 6 bases and J lost 4; bases outside the gene matches: 12.

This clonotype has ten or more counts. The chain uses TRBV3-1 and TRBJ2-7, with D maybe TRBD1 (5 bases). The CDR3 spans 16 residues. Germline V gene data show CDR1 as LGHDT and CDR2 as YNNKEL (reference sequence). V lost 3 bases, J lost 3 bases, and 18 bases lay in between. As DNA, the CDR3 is TGTGCCAGCAGCCATAGACAGCTAACGAGCTTCTACGAGCAGTACTTC. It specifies CASSHRQLTSFYEQYF.

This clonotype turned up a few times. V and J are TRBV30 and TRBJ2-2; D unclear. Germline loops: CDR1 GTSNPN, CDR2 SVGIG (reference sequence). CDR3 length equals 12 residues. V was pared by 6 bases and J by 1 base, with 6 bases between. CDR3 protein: CACLQNTGELFF. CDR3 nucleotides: TGTGCCTGCCTTCAGAACACCGGGGAGCTGTTTTTT.

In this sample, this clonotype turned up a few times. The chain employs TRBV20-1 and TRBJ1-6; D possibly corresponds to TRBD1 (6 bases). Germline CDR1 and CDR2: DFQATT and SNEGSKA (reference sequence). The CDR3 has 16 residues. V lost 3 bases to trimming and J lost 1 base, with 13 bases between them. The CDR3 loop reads CSASLLQGSYNSPLHF. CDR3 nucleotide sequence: TGCAGTGCTAGTCTTTTACAGGGATCCTATAATTCACCCCTCCACTTT.

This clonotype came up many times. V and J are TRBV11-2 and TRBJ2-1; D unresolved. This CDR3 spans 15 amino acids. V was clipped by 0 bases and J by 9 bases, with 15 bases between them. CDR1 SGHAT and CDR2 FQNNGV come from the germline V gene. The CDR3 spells CASSLDLPAPSEQFF. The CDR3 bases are TGTGCCAGCAGCTTAGATCTCCCCGCGCCAAGTGAGCAGTTCTTC.

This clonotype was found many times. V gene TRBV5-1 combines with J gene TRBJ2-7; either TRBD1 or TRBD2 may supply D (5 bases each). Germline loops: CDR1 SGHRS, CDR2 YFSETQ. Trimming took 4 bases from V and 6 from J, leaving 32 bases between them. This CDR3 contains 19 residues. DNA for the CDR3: TGCGCCAGCAGCGTACCGCCTCTAGGGACCCCTCGGGGTGGGAGCGAGCAGTACTTC. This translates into CASSVPPLGTPRGGSEQYF.

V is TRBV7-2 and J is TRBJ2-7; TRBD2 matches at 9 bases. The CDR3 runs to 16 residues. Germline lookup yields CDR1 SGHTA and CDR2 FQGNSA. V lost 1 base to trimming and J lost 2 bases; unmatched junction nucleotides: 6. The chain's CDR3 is CASSLERGLATYEQYF. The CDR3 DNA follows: TGTGCCAGCAGCTTAGAGCGGGGACTAGCCACCTACGAGCAGTACTTC.

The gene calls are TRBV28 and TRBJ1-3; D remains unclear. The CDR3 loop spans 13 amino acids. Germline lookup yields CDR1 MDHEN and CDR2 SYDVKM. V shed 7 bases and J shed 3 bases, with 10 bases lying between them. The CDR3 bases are TGTGCCAGCAATCTACTCTATGGAAACACCATATATTTT. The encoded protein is CASNLLYGNTIYF.

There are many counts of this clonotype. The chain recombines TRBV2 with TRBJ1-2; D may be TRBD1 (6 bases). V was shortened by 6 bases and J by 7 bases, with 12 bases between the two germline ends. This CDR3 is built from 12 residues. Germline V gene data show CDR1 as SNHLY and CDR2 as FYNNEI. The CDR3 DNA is TGTGCCAGCAGCACAGGGAGGGGTGGCTACACCTTC. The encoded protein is CASSTGRGGYTF.

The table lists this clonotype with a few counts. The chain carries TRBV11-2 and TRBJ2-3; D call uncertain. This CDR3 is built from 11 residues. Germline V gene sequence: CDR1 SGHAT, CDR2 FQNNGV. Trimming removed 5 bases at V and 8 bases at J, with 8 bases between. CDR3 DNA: TGTGCCAGCAGCCCCGCGACTACGCAGTATTTT. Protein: CASSPATTQYF.